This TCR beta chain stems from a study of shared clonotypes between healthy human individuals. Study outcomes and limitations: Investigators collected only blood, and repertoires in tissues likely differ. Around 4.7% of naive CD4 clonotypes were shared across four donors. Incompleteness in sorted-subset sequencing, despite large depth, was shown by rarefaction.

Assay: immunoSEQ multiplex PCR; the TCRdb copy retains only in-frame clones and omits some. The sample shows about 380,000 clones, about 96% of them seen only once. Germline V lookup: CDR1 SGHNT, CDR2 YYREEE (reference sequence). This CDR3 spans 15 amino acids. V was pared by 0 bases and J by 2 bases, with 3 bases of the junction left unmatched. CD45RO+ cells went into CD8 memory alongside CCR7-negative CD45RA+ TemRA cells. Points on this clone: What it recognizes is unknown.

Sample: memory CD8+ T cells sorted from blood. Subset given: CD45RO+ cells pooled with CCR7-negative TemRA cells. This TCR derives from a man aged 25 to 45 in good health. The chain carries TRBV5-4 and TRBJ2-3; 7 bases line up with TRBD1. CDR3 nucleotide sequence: TGTGCCAGCAGCTTGGACAGGGGACCCACAGATACGCAGTATTTT. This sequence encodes CASSLDRGPTDTQYF.